This TCR beta chain is from a study of T-cell memory formation after mild COVID-19. Study-wide context: TCR clusters were mostly donor specific. Findings and caveats of the study: Researchers found some responding clones in pre-infection memory, a sign that cross-reactive memory joined. Clones that contracted from day 15 to 85 had balanced CD4/CD8; later expanders were CD4+ biased.

About this clonotype itself: The antigen is unknown.

The CDR3 is made up of 14 amino acids. Deletions cut 4 bases from V and 6 bases from J, with 13 bases between. The V gene's germline CDR1 is SGHTA and CDR2 FQGNSA. Researchers used 5'RACE with constant-segment primers to make TCR alpha and TCR beta cDNA libraries that carry sample barcodes and UMIs. One entry per CDR3 protein, called by TCRdb with MiXCR from the 5' RACE reads. The data contain 350,000 to 500,000 distinct CDR3 sequences, over 15% of them singletons. The receptor comes from an adult woman who had mild COVID-19 (a few samples of this study predate the infection). Cell type and time point are not known. The rearrangement links TRBV7-2 to TRBJ2-1; tentative D call: TRBD1 (5 bases). Source material: PBMCs or a T cell subset sorted from them (not recorded which). The CDR3 DNA reads TGTGCCAGCAGCTGGGGCCATGGGTCCAATGAGCAGTTCTTC. It encodes CASSWGHGSNEQFF.